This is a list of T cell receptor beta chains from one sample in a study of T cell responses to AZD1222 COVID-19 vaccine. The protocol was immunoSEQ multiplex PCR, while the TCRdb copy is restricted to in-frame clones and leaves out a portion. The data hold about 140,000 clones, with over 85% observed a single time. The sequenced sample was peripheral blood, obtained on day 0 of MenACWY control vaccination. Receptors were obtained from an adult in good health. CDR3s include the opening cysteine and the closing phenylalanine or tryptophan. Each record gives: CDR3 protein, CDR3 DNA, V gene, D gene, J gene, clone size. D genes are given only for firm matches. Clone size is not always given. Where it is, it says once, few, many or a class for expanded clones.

CDR3aa: CASSEARVYGGYTF
CDR3nt: TGTGCCAGCAGTGAAGCAAGAGTGTATGGCGGCTACACCTTC
v_gene: TRBV6-1
d_gene: -
j_gene: TRBJ1-2
abundance: -

CDR3aa: CASSSLKGAGGEQFF
CDR3nt: TGTGCCAGCAGCTCCCTGAAGGGAGCGGGAGGCGAGCAGTTCTTC
v_gene: TRBV11-2
d_gene: TRBD2
j_gene: TRBJ2-1
abundance: -

CDR3aa: CASSGGTGPWVEQFF
CDR3nt: TGTGCCAGCAGCGGCGGAACGGGACCATGGGTTGAGCAGTTCTTC
v_gene: TRBV7-2
d_gene: -
j_gene: TRBJ2-1
abundance: -

CDR3aa: CASERDSNQPQHF
CDR3nt: TGTGCCAGCGAGAGGGATAGCAATCAGCCCCAGCATTTT
v_gene: TRBV2
d_gene: -
j_gene: TRBJ1-5
abundance: once

CDR3aa: CAGGTGEDNYGYTF
CDR3nt: TGTGCCGGCGGGACAGGGGAGGATAACTATGGCTACACCTTC
v_gene: TRBV7-9
d_gene: TRBD1
j_gene: TRBJ1-2
abundance: -

CDR3aa: CASSQSRGRYNYGYTF
CDR3nt: TGCGCCAGCAGTCAATCGAGGGGTAGGTATAACTATGGCTACACCTTC
v_gene: TRBV23-1
d_gene: -
j_gene: TRBJ1-2
abundance: -

CDR3aa: CATSGDPRDTEAFF
CDR3nt: TGTGCCACCAGCGGGGACCCGAGGGACACTGAAGCTTTCTTT
v_gene: TRBV15
d_gene: -
j_gene: TRBJ1-1
abundance: -

CDR3aa: CASSHSGTVNTGELFF
CDR3nt: TGTGCCAGCAGCCACTCCGGGACAGTGAACACCGGGGAGCTGTTTTTT
v_gene: TRBV4-2
d_gene: TRBD1
j_gene: TRBJ2-2
abundance: -

CDR3aa: CASSRRGETYEQYF
CDR3nt: TGTGCCAGTAGTAGGAGGGGGGAAACCTACGAGCAGTACTTC
v_gene: TRBV19
d_gene: -
j_gene: TRBJ2-7
abundance: -

CDR3aa: CATDGRAEQFF
CDR3nt: TGTGCCACCGACGGGAGAGCTGAGCAGTTCTTC
v_gene: TRBV12-3/TRBV12-4
d_gene: -
j_gene: TRBJ2-1
abundance: -

CDR3aa: CATSAPDNTEAFF
CDR3nt: TGTGCCACCAGTGCGCCGGACAACACTGAAGCTTTCTTT
v_gene: TRBV24-1
d_gene: -
j_gene: TRBJ1-1
abundance: -

CDR3aa: CASSLDHISSPLHF
CDR3nt: TGTGCCAGCAGCTTAGATCATATTTCCTCACCCCTCCACTTT
v_gene: TRBV7-2
d_gene: -
j_gene: TRBJ1-6
abundance: -

CDR3aa: CASSLGGGLYNEQFF
CDR3nt: TGTGCCAGCAGCTTAGGGGGGGGGCTATACAATGAGCAGTTCTTC
v_gene: TRBV7-2
d_gene: -
j_gene: TRBJ2-1
abundance: -

CDR3aa: CASSSGVEGDGYTF
CDR3nt: TGCGCCAGCAGCTCGGGAGTAGAGGGGGATGGCTACACCTTC
v_gene: TRBV5-1
d_gene: -
j_gene: TRBJ1-2
abundance: -

CDR3aa: CASKQETANYGYTF
CDR3nt: TGCGCCAGCAAGCAGGAGACAGCTAACTATGGCTACACCTTC
v_gene: TRBV5-1
d_gene: -
j_gene: TRBJ1-2
abundance: -

CDR3aa: CAWGPAGVVTGELFF
CDR3nt: TGTGCCTGGGGGCCAGCGGGAGTTGTCACCGGGGAGCTGTTTTTT
v_gene: TRBV30
d_gene: TRBD2
j_gene: TRBJ2-2
abundance: once

CDR3aa: CASSYRLGGLQETQYF
CDR3nt: TGTGCCAGCAGCTATCGTTTGGGGGGCCTCCAAGAGACCCAGTACTTC
v_gene: TRBV7-2
d_gene: -
j_gene: TRBJ2-5
abundance: -

CDR3aa: CASSAADRGPGAFF
CDR3nt: TGTGCCAGCAGCGCCGCAGACAGGGGGCCCGGAGCTTTCTTT
v_gene: TRBV9
d_gene: TRBD1
j_gene: TRBJ1-1
abundance: -

CDR3aa: CASSLGNQPQHF
CDR3nt: TGTGCCAGCAGCTTGGGCAATCAGCCCCAGCATTTT
v_gene: TRBV5-8
d_gene: -
j_gene: TRBJ1-5
abundance: -

CDR3aa: CASSPRQNPNTEAFF
CDR3nt: TGTGCCAGCAGCCCGCGACAGAACCCGAACACTGAAGCTTTCTTT
v_gene: TRBV7-2
d_gene: -
j_gene: TRBJ1-1
abundance: -

CDR3aa: CASRGRDGYGYTF
CDR3nt: TGTGCCAGCAGGGGGCGAGACGGCTATGGCTACACCTTC
v_gene: TRBV19
d_gene: TRBD1
j_gene: TRBJ1-2
abundance: -

CDR3aa: CSALGPQQETQYF
CDR3nt: TGCAGCGCCCTGGGACCACAACAAGAGACCCAGTACTTC
v_gene: TRBV29-1
d_gene: -
j_gene: TRBJ2-5
abundance: -

CDR3aa: CASSIGAGGTYEQYF
CDR3nt: TGTGCCAGTAGTATCGGGGCGGGAGGCACCTACGAGCAGTACTTC
v_gene: TRBV19
d_gene: TRBD2
j_gene: TRBJ2-7
abundance: -

CDR3aa: CASSEAVRGAGYTF
CDR3nt: TGTGCCAGCAGTGAAGCTGTCAGGGGGGCTGGCTACACCTTC
v_gene: TRBV2
d_gene: TRBD1
j_gene: TRBJ1-2
abundance: -

CDR3aa: CASSLGGLYEQYF
CDR3nt: TGCGCCAGCAGCTTGGGGGGCCTCTACGAGCAGTACTTC
v_gene: TRBV5-1
d_gene: -
j_gene: TRBJ2-7
abundance: once

CDR3aa: CASSNSLSNQPQHF
CDR3nt: TGTGCCAGTAGTAACAGCTTAAGCAATCAGCCCCAGCATTTT
v_gene: TRBV19
d_gene: -
j_gene: TRBJ1-5
abundance: -

CDR3aa: CAITTGAGYGYTF
CDR3nt: TGTGCCATCACGACTGGCGCAGGCTATGGCTACACCTTC
v_gene: TRBV10-3
d_gene: -
j_gene: TRBJ1-2
abundance: once

CDR3aa: CASSVATATDTQYF
CDR3nt: TGTGCCAGCAGCGTAGCAACTGCCACAGATACGCAGTATTTT
v_gene: TRBV9
d_gene: -
j_gene: TRBJ2-3
abundance: -

CDR3aa: CASSEAGPNQPQHF
CDR3nt: TGTGCCAGCAGTGAGGCAGGGCCCAATCAGCCCCAGCATTTT
v_gene: TRBV6-1
d_gene: -
j_gene: TRBJ1-5
abundance: once

CDR3aa: CASSSQGQTQYF
CDR3nt: TGTGCCAGCAGTTCACAGGGACAGACCCAGTACTTC
v_gene: TRBV28
d_gene: -
j_gene: TRBJ2-5
abundance: -

CDR3aa: CASGGQGQTNYGYTF
CDR3nt: TGTGCCAGCGGGGGACAGGGACAAACTAACTATGGCTACACCTTC
v_gene: TRBV28
d_gene: TRBD1
j_gene: TRBJ1-2
abundance: -

CDR3aa: CASRAAAGGPVVAFF
CDR3nt: TGTGCCAGCCGGGCGGCAGCCGGAGGACCGGTAGTGGCTTTCTTT
v_gene: TRBV2
d_gene: -
j_gene: TRBJ1-1
abundance: -

CDR3aa: CATKGTDDIPDMNTEAFF
CDR3nt: TGTGCCACCAAAGGGACAGACGACATTCCAGATATGAACACTGAAGCTTTCTTT
v_gene: TRBV21-1
d_gene: -
j_gene: TRBJ1-1
abundance: -

CDR3aa: CASSSQPAPHSGELFF
CDR3nt: TGTGCCAGCAGCTCTCAACCGGCCCCCCACTCCGGGGAGCTGTTTTTT
v_gene: TRBV7-6
d_gene: -
j_gene: TRBJ2-2
abundance: -

CDR3aa: CASSYSAVGGNTIYF
CDR3nt: TGTGCCAGCAGTTACTCAGCGGTGGGCGGAAACACCATATATTTT
v_gene: TRBV6-5
d_gene: -
j_gene: TRBJ1-3
abundance: -

CDR3aa: CASSSTGMNTEAFF
CDR3nt: TGTGCCAGCAGCTCGACAGGAATGAACACTGAAGCTTTCTTT
v_gene: TRBV5-6
d_gene: -
j_gene: TRBJ1-1
abundance: -

CDR3aa: CSASPGTGFNQPQHF
CDR3nt: TGCAGTGCTAGTCCCGGGACAGGGTTCAATCAGCCCCAGCATTTT
v_gene: TRBV20-1
d_gene: TRBD1
j_gene: TRBJ1-5
abundance: -

CDR3aa: CASTPPGRSYEQYF
CDR3nt: TGTGCCAGCACCCCCCCAGGGAGGTCCTACGAGCAGTACTTC
v_gene: TRBV6-5
d_gene: -
j_gene: TRBJ2-7
abundance: once

CDR3aa: CASSDLSNQPQHF
CDR3nt: TGCGCCAGCAGTGACCTTAGCAATCAGCCCCAGCATTTT
v_gene: TRBV10-2
d_gene: -
j_gene: TRBJ1-5
abundance: once

CDR3aa: CASSRDRADEQYF
CDR3nt: TGCGCCAGCAGCCGGGACAGGGCCGACGAGCAGTACTTC
v_gene: TRBV5-1
d_gene: TRBD1
j_gene: TRBJ2-7
abundance: -

CDR3aa: CASSYPPGGAYNEQFF
CDR3nt: TGTGCCAGCAGTTACCCCCCTGGGGGAGCCTACAATGAGCAGTTCTTC
v_gene: TRBV6-5
d_gene: -
j_gene: TRBJ2-1
abundance: once

CDR3aa: CASSLGTGNREQYF
CDR3nt: TGCGCCAGCAGCTTGGGGACAGGGAATCGCGAGCAGTACTTC
v_gene: TRBV5-1
d_gene: TRBD1
j_gene: TRBJ2-7
abundance: -

CDR3aa: CASSLYDSNYGYTF
CDR3nt: TGTGCCAGCAGCCTATACGACAGTAACTATGGCTACACCTTC
v_gene: TRBV7-8
d_gene: -
j_gene: TRBJ1-2
abundance: -

CDR3aa: CATSERLNEQFF
CDR3nt: TGTGCCACCAGTGAACGACTCAATGAGCAGTTCTTC
v_gene: TRBV24-1
d_gene: -
j_gene: TRBJ2-1
abundance: -

CDR3aa: CASSQEDGTGELFF
CDR3nt: TGCGCCAGCAGCCAAGAAGATGGCACCGGGGAGCTGTTTTTT
v_gene: TRBV4-3
d_gene: -
j_gene: TRBJ2-2
abundance: -

CDR3aa: CASSVGRYSYEQYF
CDR3nt: TGCGCCAGCAGTGTTGGCAGATACTCCTACGAGCAGTACTTC
v_gene: TRBV10-1
d_gene: -
j_gene: TRBJ2-7
abundance: -

CDR3aa: CASSHKGRDYGYTF
CDR3nt: TGTGCCAGCTCTCATAAGGGCAGGGACTATGGCTACACCTTC
v_gene: TRBV18
d_gene: -
j_gene: TRBJ1-2
abundance: -

CDR3aa: CASSLRGAGEKLFF
CDR3nt: TGTGCCAGTAGTCTCCGCGGGGCGGGTGAAAAACTGTTTTTT
v_gene: TRBV19
d_gene: -
j_gene: TRBJ1-4
abundance: -

CDR3aa: CASSSSGRRTNYGYTF
CDR3nt: TGTGCCAGCAGCTCCTCGGGACGGAGGACTAACTATGGCTACACCTTC
v_gene: TRBV7-9
d_gene: -
j_gene: TRBJ1-2
abundance: -

CDR3aa: CASDPSGLPREQYF
CDR3nt: TGTGCCAGCGACCCTAGCGGCTTACCCCGAGAGCAGTACTTC
v_gene: TRBV2
d_gene: TRBD2
j_gene: TRBJ2-7
abundance: -

CDR3aa: CASSVTGTGVTGELFF
CDR3nt: TGTGCCAGCAGCGTAACCGGGACAGGGGTTACCGGGGAGCTGTTTTTT
v_gene: TRBV9
d_gene: TRBD1
j_gene: TRBJ2-2
abundance: -

CDR3aa: CASNYGAVYGYTF
CDR3nt: TGTGCCAGCAACTACGGGGCAGTCTATGGCTACACCTTC
v_gene: TRBV6-5
d_gene: -
j_gene: TRBJ1-2
abundance: -

CDR3aa: CASRKRGYRGYTF
CDR3nt: TGTGCCAGTAGGAAGAGGGGGTATCGCGGCTACACCTTC
v_gene: TRBV19
d_gene: -
j_gene: TRBJ1-2
abundance: -

CDR3aa: CASSLVSGNTIYF
CDR3nt: TGTGCCAGCAGCTTAGTCTCTGGAAACACCATATATTTT
v_gene: TRBV5-6
d_gene: -
j_gene: TRBJ1-3
abundance: -

CDR3aa: CATSRDFVGDTEAFF
CDR3nt: TGTGCCACCAGCAGAGATTTTGTAGGGGACACTGAAGCTTTCTTT
v_gene: TRBV15
d_gene: -
j_gene: TRBJ1-1
abundance: -